This entry lists 5 T cell receptor beta chains sequenced from one sample in a study of cytomegalovirus exposure and HLA in healthy donors (dated by TCRdb to the late 2010s). The library relied on the immunoSEQ multiplex PCR assay. For the multiplex PCR, a mixture combining 60 forward primers for TCR Vbeta segments and 13 reverse primers for TCR Jbeta segments was used. In its TCRdb copy, this immuneACCESS table keeps in-frame sequences only and misses some clones. Where compared with another copy, unresolved V genes explain less than half of these, and the others have no known cause. The sample table holds fewer than 70,000 clones, of which over 70% were seen once. The top ten constitute 3.5% to 4% of the sample. Sequencing was performed on PBMCs. The receptors were sampled from a woman in her thirties or forties in good health and CMV-seronegative.

The chain has TRBV4-1 and TRBJ1-1, with D possibly matching TRBD1 (6 bases). CDR1 MGHRA and CDR2 YSYEKL come from the germline V gene. There are 15 residues in the CDR3. V dropped 4 bases and J dropped 5 bases, with 17 bases sitting between them. CDR3 DNA sequence: TGCGCCAGCAGCCCAGGGCAGGGGCGATGGACTGAAGCTTTCTTT. Protein product: CASSPGQGRWTEAFF.

Only a few counts were recorded for this clone. CDR3 region: CASSSQTGILGMYNEQFF. DNA of the CDR3: TGTGCCAGTAGTTCTCAGACAGGGATTTTGGGTATGTACAATGAGCAGTTCTTC. The genes are TRBV19 and TRBJ2-1; 7 bases agree with TRBD1. The CDR3 length is 18 residues. In germline, CDR1 is LNHDA, CDR2 SQIVND (reference sequence). Trimming at V came to 5 bases and at J to 4 bases, leaving 17 bases not matched to a gene.

The chain recombines TRBV9 with TRBJ2-5; 14 nucleotides align to TRBD2. The junction had 7 bases not matched to a gene; V was cut back by 4 bases and J by 5 bases. The CDR3 runs to 16 residues. Germline CDR1 SGDLS, CDR2 YYNGEE. The CDR3 region is CASSPSGLAGAETQYF. The CDR3 region has the DNA TGTGCCAGCAGCCCTTCGGGACTAGCGGGAGCGGAGACCCAGTACTTC.

This sequence joins TRBV7-6 and TRBJ2-1; maybe TRBD2 (6 bases). CDR3 length: 12 amino acids. Germline V gene data show CDR1 as SGHVS and CDR2 as FNYEAQ. V was clipped by 5 bases and J by 5 bases, with 7 bases between them. In DNA form, the CDR3 reads TGTGCCAGCAGCCGGGGGAACAATGAGCAGTTCTTC. Amino acid sequence: CASSRGNNEQFF. The full variable domain, with the rest looked up from reference TRBV7-6 and TRBJ2-1, is GAGVSQSPRYKVTKRGQDVALRCDPISGHVSLYWYRQALGQGPEFLTYFNYEAQQDKSGLPNDRFSAERPEGSISTLTIQRTEQRDSAMYRCASSRGNNEQFFGPGTRLTVL.

The rearrangement links TRBV6-6 to TRBJ1-5; TRBD1 agrees at 9 bases. The J segment lost 4 bases and the V segment lost 6 bases, leaving 1 base of the junction unmatched. CDR3 size: 13 residues. The V gene's germline CDR1 is MNHNY and CDR2 SVGAGI (reference sequence). CDR3 sequence: CASRGTGNQPQHF. CDR3 sequence (DNA): TGTGCCAGCAGGGGGACAGGGAATCAGCCCCAGCATTTT.